The clone carrying this TCR beta chain has only one observation. The entry originates in a study of OX40 agonist ivuxolimab in advanced cancers. Study overall: Previous treatment with anti-PD-1, anti-PD-L1 or anti-CTLA-4 therapy was allowed; roughly 40% had received some.

Individuals having autoimmune disease history or systemic immunosuppression were not enrolled. Baseline, cycle 4 day 1, and cycle 7 day 1 were the blood sampling points. Profiled with immunoSEQ multiplex PCR; TCRdb holds only in-frame clones, not every one. Of about 32,000 clones detected, 80% to 95% appear once; the ten largest clones hold around 4.8%. Trimming cost V 4 bases and J 5 bases, with 23 bases left between them. This CDR3 comprises 17 residues. From germline, CDR1 is LGHNA and CDR2 YSLEER. Sequencing used CD4+ or CD8+ T cells sorted from blood, obtained in a trial of the OX40 agonist ivuxolimab. The clonotype was recovered from an adult with an advanced solid tumor such as melanoma, head and neck, liver or kidney cancer. V gene TRBV4-3 combines with J gene TRBJ1-2, with D possibly being TRBD1 (5 bases). The DNA of the CDR3 is TGCGCCAGCAGCCCCGATTTGGAACAGGCCCTTCTGTATGGCTACACCTTC. Translated, it gives CASSPDLEQALLYGYTF.